The T cell receptor beta chain under discussion was sequenced for a study of T cell responses to AZD1222 COVID-19 vaccine. CDR1 and CDR2 from the germline V gene are MGHRA and YSYEKL. V dropped 5 bases and J dropped 6; count of bases not matched to a gene: 10. This CDR3 is built from 14 residues. Here immunoSEQ multiplex PCR was the method, and the copy in TCRdb shows in-frame clones only, minus some. This table has approximately 110,000 clones, roughly 86% appearing once. The chain joins TRBV4-1 to TRBJ2-7; 7 bases line up with TRBD2. The specimen comprised peripheral blood, sampled 28 days after the second AZD1222 dose. The clonotype was recovered from an adult who received the AZD1222 COVID-19 vaccine. Here the CDR3 DNA reads TGCGCCAGCAGCACACCTGGCGGGGGAGTCGAGCAGTACTTC. This translates into CASSTPGGGVEQYF.